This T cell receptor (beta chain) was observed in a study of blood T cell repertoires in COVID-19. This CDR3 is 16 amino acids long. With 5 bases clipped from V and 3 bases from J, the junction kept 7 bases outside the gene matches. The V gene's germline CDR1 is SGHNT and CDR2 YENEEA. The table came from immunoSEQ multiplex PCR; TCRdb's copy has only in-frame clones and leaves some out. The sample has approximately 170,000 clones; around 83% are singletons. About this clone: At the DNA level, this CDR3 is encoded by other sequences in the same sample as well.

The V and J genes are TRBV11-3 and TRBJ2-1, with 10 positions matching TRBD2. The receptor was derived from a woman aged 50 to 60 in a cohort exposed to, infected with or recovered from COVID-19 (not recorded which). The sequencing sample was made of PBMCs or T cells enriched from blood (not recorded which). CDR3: CASSPGLAGGYNEQFF. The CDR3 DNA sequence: TGTGCCAGCAGCCCCGGGTTAGCGGGAGGCTACAATGAGCAGTTCTTC.